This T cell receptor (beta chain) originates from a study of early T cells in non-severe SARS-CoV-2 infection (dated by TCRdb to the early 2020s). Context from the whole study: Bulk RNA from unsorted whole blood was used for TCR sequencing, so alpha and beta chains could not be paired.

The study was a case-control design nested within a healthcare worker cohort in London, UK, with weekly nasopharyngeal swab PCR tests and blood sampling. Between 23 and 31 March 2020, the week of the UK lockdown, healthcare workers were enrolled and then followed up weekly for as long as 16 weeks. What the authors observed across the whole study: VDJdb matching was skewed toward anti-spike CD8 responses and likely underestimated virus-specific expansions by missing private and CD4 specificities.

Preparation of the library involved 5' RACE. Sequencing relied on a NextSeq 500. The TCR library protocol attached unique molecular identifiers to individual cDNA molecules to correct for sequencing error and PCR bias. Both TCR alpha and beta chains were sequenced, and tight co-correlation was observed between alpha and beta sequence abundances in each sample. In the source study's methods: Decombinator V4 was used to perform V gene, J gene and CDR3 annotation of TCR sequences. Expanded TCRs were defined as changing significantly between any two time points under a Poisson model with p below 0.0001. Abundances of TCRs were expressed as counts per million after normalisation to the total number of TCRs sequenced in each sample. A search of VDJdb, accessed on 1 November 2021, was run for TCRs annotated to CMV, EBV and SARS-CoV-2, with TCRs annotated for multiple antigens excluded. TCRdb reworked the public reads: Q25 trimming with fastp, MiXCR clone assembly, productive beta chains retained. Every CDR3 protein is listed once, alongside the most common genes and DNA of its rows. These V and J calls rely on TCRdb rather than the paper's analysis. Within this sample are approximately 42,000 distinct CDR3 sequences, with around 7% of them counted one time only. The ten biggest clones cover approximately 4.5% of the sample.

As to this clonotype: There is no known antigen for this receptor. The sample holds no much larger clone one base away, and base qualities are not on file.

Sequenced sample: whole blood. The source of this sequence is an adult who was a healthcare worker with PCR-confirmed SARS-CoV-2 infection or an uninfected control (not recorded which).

This receptor carries the CDR3 CASSEGARGHEQYF. The nucleotides are TGCGCCAGCAGCGAGGGGGCCAGGGGCCACGAGCAGTACTTC. The chain is made from TRBV5-1 and TRBJ2-7, with 7 middle bases fitting TRBD1. The germline V and J ends show losses of 4 bases and 5 bases respectively, and no gene match explains 9 bases of the junction. Counted from cysteine to phenylalanine, this CDR3 has 14 amino acids. CDR3 DNA is the only sequence kept; it has 42 bases, read in frame from the first base. CDR1 and CDR2, looked up from the germline V gene, are SGHRS and YFSETQ.